What follows are 3 T cell receptor beta chains derived from one specimen sequenced in a study of T cell changes during pregnancy in multiple sclerosis. Sequenced by immunoSEQ multiplex PCR; TCRdb stores in-frame clones only, minus some. The table has approximately 100,000 clones, approximately 94% seen once. This specimen was peripheral blood, taken before pregnancy. The receptors here all came from a female donor with multiple sclerosis, enrolled in a pregnancy study.

The chain links TRBV9 to TRBJ1-2; 11 nucleotides agree with TRBD1. Germline CDR1 SGDLS, CDR2 YYNGEE. The length of the CDR3 is 16 residues. The V and J ends lost 3 bases and 4 bases, in that order; junction bases with no gene match: 8. The CDR3 nucleotides are TGTGCCAGCAGCGAGGGGGGACAGGGGGGCGGCTATGGCTACACCTTC. It encodes CASSEGGQGGGYGYTF.

The chain couples TRBV5-1 to TRBJ2-5, with 9 bases aligning to TRBD1. The junction had 8 bases not matched to a gene; V was cut back by 3 bases and J by 2 bases. This CDR3 spans 16 amino acids. The germline CDR1 and CDR2 sequences are SGHRS and YFSETQ. The CDR3 DNA sequence: TGCGCCAGCAGCTCCCGCCGGGACAGGGCACAAGAGACCCAGTACTTC. This codes for CASSSRRDRAQETQYF.

The chain combines TRBV12-2 with TRBJ2-7; TRBD1 is the table's D call and was not checked against the DNA. TRBV12-2 is designated a pseudogene. This CDR3 is 15 amino acids long. The CDR3 loop reads CASRLATGRSYEQYF. CDR3 coding DNA: TGTGCAAGTCGCTTAGCGACAGGGAGATCCTACGAGCAGTACTTC.